This TCR beta chain stems from a study of T cell repertoires in cytomegalovirus infection. Study overall: From public TCR beta signatures came an indication of both CMV infection and matching HLA type.

About this clonotype: Its antigen is not identified.

TCRdb reprocessed the reads with MiXCR, giving one entry per CDR3 protein. The data contain 200,000 or so distinct CDR3 sequences, under 30% of them seen just once; the ten biggest clones take up under 35%. Germline V gene data show CDR1 as SQVTM and CDR2 as ANQGSEA. The germline V and J ends were trimmed by 7 bases and 7 bases, with 17 bases remaining between them. The CDR3 sequence is 13 residues long. Study findings and constraints: What dominated the ex vivo response were HLA-C-restricted CMV-specific TCR beta clonotypes. Carriers of CMV and the relevant HLA type were discriminated by public TCR beta frequency.

The sequence was collected from a human donor in good health (CMV status not recorded). Some clones in this sample may be carry-over from other donors' samples. The rearrangement joins TRBV29-1 to TRBJ2-1, with D perhaps matching TRBD1 (7 bases). What was sequenced was PBMCs. This chain's CDR3 is CSAFQGGFNEQFF. DNA for the CDR3: TGCAGCGCCTTCCAGGGGGGATTTAATGAGCAGTTCTTC.